These 9 T cell receptor beta chains came from one sample sequenced in a study of T-cell memory formation after mild COVID-19. TCRdb reprocessed the 5' RACE reads via MiXCR and lists one record per CDR3 protein. This sample has 170,000 or so distinct CDR3 sequences, with roughly 28% found just once. The sample was PBMCs or a T cell subset sorted from them (not recorded which). The receptors derive from an adult woman who had mild COVID-19 (a few samples of this study predate the infection). Cell type and time point are not known.

This clonotype was detected a few times. This chain uses TRBV12-3 or TRBV12-4 with TRBJ2-2; D is unclear. V was pared by 10 bases and J by 7 bases, with 13 bases between. The CDR3 is made up of 12 amino acids. This CDR3 is CATGPVHGELFF. The DNA for the CDR3 is TGTGCCACTGGGCCTGTGCACGGGGAGCTGTTTTTT.

The chain has TRBV12-3 or TRBV12-4 and TRBJ2-3; TRBD1 or TRBD2 may be the D gene (5 bases each). This CDR3 is 16 amino acids long. Between the trimmed V and J ends, which lost 5 bases and 2 bases, there was a span of 17 bases. The CDR3 DNA reads TGTGCCAGCAGTCCCCGCCGGGACGGAATCACAGATACGCAGTATTTT. Protein: CASSPRRDGITDTQYF.

The rearrangement links TRBV7-9 to TRBJ2-1, with a tentative D call TRBD2 (5 bases). The length of the CDR3 is 13 residues. V dropped 2 bases and J dropped 8 bases, with 10 bases sitting between them. The germline V gene has CDR1 SEHNR and CDR2 FQNEAQ (reference sequence). Here the CDR3 reads CASSLRLAHEQFF. In DNA form, the CDR3 reads TGTGCCAGCAGCTTACGGCTAGCCCATGAGCAGTTCTTC.

This clonotype was found a few times. The V gene is TRBV7-9, the J gene TRBJ1-2; weak D call: TRBD1 (5 bases). The V gene's germline CDR1 is SEHNR and CDR2 FQNEAQ (reference sequence). Trimming took off 2 bases at V and 13 bases at J, with 5 bases between the two ends. The CDR3 has 9 residues. The CDR3 region is CASSLQGTF. The CDR3 DNA reads TGTGCCAGCAGCTTACAGGGCACCTTC. Complete variable domain (other parts from reference TRBV7-9 and TRBJ1-2): DTGVSQNPRHKITKRGQNVTFRCDPISEHNRLYWYRQTLGQGPEFLTYFQNEAQLEKSRLLSDRFSAERPKGSFSTLEIQRTEQGDSAMYLCASSLQGTFGSGTRLTVV.

This clonotype came up a few times. The chain joins TRBV24-1 to TRBJ2-3; D is uncertain. The CDR3 is 17 amino acids. Trimming shortened V by 0 bases and J by 0 bases, and 12 bases separated the two germline ends. Germline CDR1 is KGHDR and CDR2 is SFDVKD. In DNA form, the CDR3 reads TGTGCCACCAGTGATTTGTTGCCGGACGGAAGCACAGATACGCAGTATTTT. This translates into CATSDLLPDGSTDTQYF.

With respect to this clonotype: The junction departs from germline at one end; a sequencing error may be responsible. V usage is TRBV7-9 and J usage is TRBJ2-4; D perhaps matches TRBD2 (5 bases). Germline CDR1 SEHNR, CDR2 FQNEAQ (reference sequence). CDR3 size: 11 residues. The CDR3 loop is CASSLGREVAF. The CDR3 region has the DNA TGTGCCAGCAGCCTTGGCCGGGAAGTGGCTTTC.

The chain joins TRBV12-3 or TRBV12-4 to TRBJ2-3, with 7 positions matching TRBD2. The length of the CDR3 is 15 residues. With 1 base clipped from V and 4 bases from J, the junction kept 5 bases outside the gene matches. The CDR3 region has the DNA TGTGCCAGCAGTTTAGTTGCGGGAGTGTCAGATACGCAGTATTTT. It codes for CASSLVAGVSDTQYF.

This clonotype was observed a handful of times. The V gene is TRBV3-1, the J gene TRBJ2-4; 9 bases map to TRBD2. There are 16 residues in the CDR3. Per germline, CDR1 LGHDT and CDR2 YNNKEL (reference sequence). The J segment lost 0 bases and the V segment lost 3 bases, leaving 3 bases of the junction unmatched. This CDR3 is CASSHLAGLAKNIQYF. The CDR3 region has the DNA TGTGCCAGCAGCCATCTAGCGGGATTAGCCAAAAACATTCAGTACTTC.

This clonotype has more than one count but fewer than ten. The chain joins TRBV2 to TRBJ2-7; TRBD1 aligns across 8 bases. This CDR3 has 16 amino acids. V gave up 4 bases and J gave up 4 bases; unmatched junction bases: 12. CDR1 is SNHLY and CDR2 is FYNNEI in the germline V gene. Here the CDR3 DNA reads TGTGCCAGCAGTGGCTTAGGACAGGGCCGGGGATACGAGCAGTACTTC. Translation gives CASSGLGQGRGYEQYF.